The following is a T cell receptor (beta chain) sequence with its context. Its antigen is not identified. This specimen comes from a study of OX40 agonist ivuxolimab in advanced cancers. Overall study context: Administration of intravenous ivuxolimab to patients occurred every 2 weeks at 0.01 to 10 mg/kg. Dose-escalation patients' cancers were hepatocellular carcinoma, melanoma, renal cell or head and neck cancer. Findings and limits, study-wide: Nonresponders, in some cases, also had low normalized T-cell clonal expansion.

The CDR3 extends over 15 amino acids. The germline V gene encodes CDR1 SGHTA and CDR2 FQGNSA. Generated by immunoSEQ multiplex PCR, the TCRdb table keeps only in-frame clones and is missing some. The sample contains 70,000 to 90,000 clones, over 75% of which appear only once. The source of this sequence is an adult with an advanced solid tumor such as melanoma, head and neck, liver or kidney cancer. This specimen was CD4+ or CD8+ T cells sorted from blood, taken in a trial of the OX40 agonist ivuxolimab. This rearrangement joins TRBV7-2 to TRBJ2-5, with unresolved D. The J call could be wrong; TRBJ2-7 is a better fit for the DNA end. CDR3 sequence reads: CASSLGLDVAYEQYF. The DNA for the CDR3 is TGTGCCAGCAGCTTAGGTTTGGACGTAGCCTACGAGCAGTACTTC.